This TCR beta chain appears in the sequencing data of a study of cytomegalovirus exposure and HLA in healthy donors. Notes on the study in general: Later analysis suggested links between common viral pathogens and several top significant clusters.

Per the germline V gene, CDR1 is SGDLS and CDR2 is YYNGEE. This CDR3 contains 15 residues. Germline trimming cut 0 bases from V and 4 bases from J; bases unmatched to any gene: 3. Donors likely had unrecorded immune exposures despite being nominally healthy when sampled. Comment on this clone: Its antigen remains unknown.

The primer mix had 60 Vbeta and 13 Jbeta primers. Data came from immunoSEQ multiplex PCR; TCRdb stores just in-frame clones and leaves some out. The sample gives about 200,000 clones, 80% to 85% of which show up once; about 1% is in the top ten. The TCR was taken from a woman in her forties in good health and CMV-seronegative. V and J are TRBV9 and TRBJ1-4; TRBD1 matches 7 bases. Sequencing was performed on PBMCs. CDR3 loop: CASSVGGTVNEKLFF. Written as DNA, the CDR3 is TGTGCCAGCAGCGTAGGGGGGACAGTTAATGAAAAACTGTTTTTT.